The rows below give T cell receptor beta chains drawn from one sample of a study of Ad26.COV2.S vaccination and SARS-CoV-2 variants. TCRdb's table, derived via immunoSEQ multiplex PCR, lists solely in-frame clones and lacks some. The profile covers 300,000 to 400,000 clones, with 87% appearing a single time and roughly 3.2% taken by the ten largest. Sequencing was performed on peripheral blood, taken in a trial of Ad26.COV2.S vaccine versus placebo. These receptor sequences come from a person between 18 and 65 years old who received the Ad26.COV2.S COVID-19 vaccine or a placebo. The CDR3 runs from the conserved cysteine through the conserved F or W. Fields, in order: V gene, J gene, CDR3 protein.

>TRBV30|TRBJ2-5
CAWSGAEETQYF
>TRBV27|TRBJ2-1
CASSFEGFDEQFF
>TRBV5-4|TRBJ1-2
CASSLPPGYGYTF
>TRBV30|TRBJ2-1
CAWSPVNEQFF
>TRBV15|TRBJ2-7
CATSSLPDRAREQYF
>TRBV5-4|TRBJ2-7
CASSFKSRGSSYEQYF
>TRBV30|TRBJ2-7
CAWSVGAGVHEQYF
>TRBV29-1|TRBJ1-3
CSVEDPKRGNTIYF
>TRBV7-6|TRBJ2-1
CASSLGTSGHNEQFF
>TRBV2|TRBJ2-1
CASSALAVPNEQFF
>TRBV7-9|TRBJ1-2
CASSPDRGQPNYGYTF
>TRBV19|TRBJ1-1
CASTERDTEAFF
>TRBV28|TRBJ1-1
CASSSPQGKAFF
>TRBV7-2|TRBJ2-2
CASSLDGHNTGELFF
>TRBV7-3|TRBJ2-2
CASSRDSDTGELFF
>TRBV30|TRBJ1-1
CAWSVRDRGRMAEAFF
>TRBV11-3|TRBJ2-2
CASSLRAGPNTGELFF
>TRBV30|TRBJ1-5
CAWSPVSGEPQHF
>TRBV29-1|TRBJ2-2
CSVQGGGAGELFF
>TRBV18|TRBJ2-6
CASSLLPGPTKEANVLTF
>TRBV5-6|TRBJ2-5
CASSLSLGVSETQYF
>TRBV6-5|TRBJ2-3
CASSSSGGLVDTQYF
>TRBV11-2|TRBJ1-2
CASSLEGTGYGYTF
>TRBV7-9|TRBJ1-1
CASSDRGHTEAFF
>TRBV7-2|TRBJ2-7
CASSLNMGVMYEQYF
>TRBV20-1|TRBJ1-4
CSASNMGTQLFF